Sequencing of this T cell receptor (beta chain) was carried out in a study of OX40 agonist ivuxolimab in advanced cancers. The study's findings and limits: Clonal expansion by week 6 occurred in CD4+ and CD8+ blood T cells (at 0.1 to 3.0 mg/kg). It was also the case that some nonresponders had low normalized T-cell clonal expansion. On average, CD8+ T cells had more expanded clones than CD4+.

Note on this clone: Its antigen is unidentified.

The CDR3 is made up of 14 amino acids. V lost 7 bases and J lost 2, with 14 bases in between. Germline lookup yields CDR1 MNHEY and CDR2 SVGAGI. The assay was immunoSEQ multiplex PCR, and TCRdb's table has in-frame clones only and misses some. The sample lists more than 100,000 clones; 90% were seen once. The sample consisted of CD4+ or CD8+ T cells sorted from blood, taken in a trial of the OX40 agonist ivuxolimab. This TCR came from an adult with an advanced solid tumor such as melanoma, head and neck, liver or kidney cancer. J is TRBJ1-1 and V is TRBV6-5; D gene unclear. CDR3 loop: CASTPGAGNTEAFF. The CDR3 region has the DNA TGTGCCAGCACCCCGGGAGCCGGCAACACTGAAGCTTTCTTT.